This T cell receptor beta chain was observed in a study of regulatory T cells in long-lasting Graves disease. Study-wide results and limits: There was favoring of TRBV28, TRBJ1-2 and TRBJ2-5 in persistent disease.

Trimming shortened V by 6 bases and J by 2 bases, and 17 bases separated the two germline ends. Germline V gives CDR1 MNHEY, CDR2 SVGEGT. The CDR3 length is 16 residues. For TCR beta, libraries came from iRepertoire HTBI primers and Arm-PCR of CDR3 regions. TCRdb ran MiXCR on the multiplex PCR reads and lists one entry per CDR3 protein. The sample lists about 610,000 distinct CDR3 sequences, about 15% occurring once. Notes on this clonotype: Antigen unknown.

Sample time point: newly diagnosed GD, antithyroid drugs for less than 3 months. PBMC RNA served as the TCR library source. The same specimen was also included in a second study, on T cells in Graves' hyperthyroidism and ophthalmopathy.

The input for sequencing was peripheral blood mononuclear cells (PBMCs), taken at new diagnosis, from a patient treated with antithyroid drugs. The sequence was obtained from a man aged 18 to 29 with Graves disease. This chain links TRBV6-2 or TRBV6-3 with TRBJ2-1, with D possibly TRBD1 on 6 matching bases. The CDR3 coding sequence is TGTGCCAGCAGCCCACAGCAGGGGCGAGCCTACAATGAGCAGTTCTTC. It is translated as CASSPQQGRAYNEQFF.